The rows below give T cell receptor beta chains drawn from one sample of a study of control samples from healthy donors and cancer patients. Method: immunoSEQ multiplex PCR; TCRdb's copy keeps in-frame clones and lacks some. The sample has about 220,000 clones, 85% to 95% seen once; the top ten hold over 1.2%. The sample comprised blood. The receptor set was obtained from a man in his fifties or sixties in good health. CDR3s include the opening cysteine and the closing phenylalanine or tryptophan. D genes are given only for firm matches. Part of the rows lack a size; the others show once, few, many or a class for expanded clones.

D gene: TRBD2; V gene: TRBV28; J gene: TRBJ2-1; clone size: once; CDR3 protein: CASSLIGWGGDEQFF; CDR3 DNA: TGTGCCAGCAGTTTGATAGGGTGGGGGGGAGACGAGCAGTTCTTC
D gene: TRBD1; V gene: TRBV7-2; J gene: TRBJ1-4; clone size: NA; CDR3 protein: CASSPRGQEKLFF; CDR3 DNA: TGTGCCAGCAGCCCCAGGGGGCAGGAAAAACTGTTTTTT
D gene: NA; V gene: TRBV6-5; J gene: TRBJ2-7; clone size: NA; CDR3 protein: CASSYGRSHPYEQYF; CDR3 DNA: TGTGCCAGCAGTTACGGTCGCAGCCACCCCTACGAGCAGTACTTC
D gene: TRBD2; V gene: TRBV7-7; J gene: TRBJ2-1; clone size: NA; CDR3 protein: CASSFSGSSYNEQFF; CDR3 DNA: TGTGCTAGCAGCTTTAGCGGGTCCTCCTACAATGAGCAGTTCTTC
D gene: NA; V gene: TRBV7-2; J gene: TRBJ2-1; clone size: NA; CDR3 protein: CASSPSPSAAVEQFF; CDR3 DNA: TGTGCCAGCAGCCCGAGCCCGTCCGCGGCTGTAGAGCAGTTCTTC
D gene: NA; V gene: TRBV2; J gene: TRBJ2-7; clone size: NA; CDR3 protein: CASMAQGKDEQYF; CDR3 DNA: TGTGCCAGCATGGCGCAGGGAAAGGACGAGCAGTACTTC
D gene: NA; V gene: TRBV5-1; J gene: TRBJ2-1; clone size: NA; CDR3 protein: CASSPVYAKLYNEQFF; CDR3 DNA: TGCGCCAGCAGCCCGGTTTATGCTAAGCTCTACAATGAGCAGTTCTTC
D gene: NA; V gene: TRBV6-5; J gene: TRBJ1-5; clone size: NA; CDR3 protein: CASMMNSQPQHF; CDR3 DNA: TGTGCCAGCATGATGAATTCCCAGCCCCAGCATTTT
D gene: TRBD1; V gene: TRBV5-1; J gene: TRBJ1-2; clone size: NA; CDR3 protein: CASSLQGANYGYTF; CDR3 DNA: TGCGCCAGCAGCTTGCAGGGGGCTAACTATGGCTACACCTTC
D gene: NA; V gene: TRBV7-9; J gene: TRBJ2-5; clone size: NA; CDR3 protein: CASSLGLPRETQYF; CDR3 DNA: TGTGCCAGCAGCTTAGGGCTCCCCCGGGAGACCCAGTACTTC
D gene: TRBD2; V gene: TRBV7-3; J gene: TRBJ2-7; clone size: NA; CDR3 protein: CASSSRAGGPREQYF; CDR3 DNA: TGTGCCAGCAGCTCGAGGGCGGGGGGGCCTCGCGAGCAGTACTTC
D gene: TRBD2; V gene: TRBV27; J gene: TRBJ2-1; clone size: NA; CDR3 protein: CASSLTSGVYNEQFF; CDR3 DNA: TGTGCCAGCAGCCTGACTAGCGGGGTCTACAATGAGCAGTTCTTC
D gene: NA; V gene: TRBV5-1; J gene: TRBJ2-3; clone size: NA; CDR3 protein: CASRDGGKRDTQYF; CDR3 DNA: TGCGCCAGCAGAGATGGGGGCAAGAGGGATACGCAGTATTTT
D gene: NA; V gene: TRBV4-2; J gene: TRBJ1-4; clone size: NA; CDR3 protein: CASSQDPGYYEKLFF; CDR3 DNA: TGTGCCAGCAGCCAAGATCCGGGGTATTACGAAAAACTGTTTTTT
D gene: TRBD1; V gene: TRBV6-6; J gene: TRBJ1-5; clone size: NA; CDR3 protein: CASSYLGQGNQPQHF; CDR3 DNA: TGTGCCAGCAGTTACTTGGGACAGGGCAATCAGCCCCAGCATTTT
D gene: TRBD2; V gene: TRBV30; J gene: TRBJ2-5; clone size: NA; CDR3 protein: CAGLAGDLGTQYF; CDR3 DNA: TGTGCCGGACTAGCGGGGGACCTTGGGACCCAGTACTTC
D gene: TRBD2; V gene: TRBV11-1; J gene: TRBJ2-7; clone size: NA; CDR3 protein: CASSPRLAGGTREQYF; CDR3 DNA: TGTGCCAGCAGCCCCCGACTAGCGGGGGGGACACGGGAGCAGTACTTC
D gene: TRBD1; V gene: TRBV7-8; J gene: TRBJ1-1; clone size: NA; CDR3 protein: CASSLTDREVRAFF; CDR3 DNA: TGTGCCAGCAGCTTAACGGACAGGGAGGTACGAGCTTTCTTT
D gene: TRBD2; V gene: TRBV25-1; J gene: TRBJ2-2; clone size: NA; CDR3 protein: CASNRASGVNTGELFF; CDR3 DNA: TGTGCCAGCAACCGGGCTAGCGGGGTTAACACCGGGGAGCTGTTTTTT
D gene: NA; V gene: TRBV3-1/TRBV3-2; J gene: TRBJ2-2; clone size: once; CDR3 protein: CASSQDLDSGGTTGELFF; CDR3 DNA: TGTGCCAGCAGCCAAGATCTGGATTCGGGGGGCACCACCGGGGAGCTGTTTTTT
D gene: NA; V gene: TRBV7-9; J gene: TRBJ1-5; clone size: once; CDR3 protein: CASSMTDNQPQHF; CDR3 DNA: TGTGCCAGCAGCATGACGGACAATCAGCCCCAGCATTTT
D gene: NA; V gene: TRBV3-1/TRBV3-2; J gene: TRBJ2-2; clone size: NA; CDR3 protein: CASSQAIANTGELFF; CDR3 DNA: TGTGCCAGCAGCCAAGCGATAGCGAACACCGGGGAGCTGTTTTTT
D gene: NA; V gene: TRBV18; J gene: TRBJ1-4; clone size: NA; CDR3 protein: CASSPVGREKLFF; CDR3 DNA: TGTGCCAGCTCACCAGTCGGCCGTGAAAAACTGTTTTTT
D gene: TRBD1; V gene: TRBV5-4; J gene: TRBJ1-1; clone size: NA; CDR3 protein: CASSLGTANTEAFF; CDR3 DNA: TGTGCCAGCAGCTTAGGGACAGCTAACACTGAAGCTTTCTTT
D gene: NA; V gene: TRBV7-9; J gene: TRBJ2-2; clone size: NA; CDR3 protein: CASSEGGTNTGELFF; CDR3 DNA: TGTGCCAGCTCCGAGGGGGGAACCAACACCGGGGAGCTGTTTTTT
D gene: TRBD1; V gene: TRBV6-5; J gene: TRBJ1-1; clone size: NA; CDR3 protein: CASSRQGNTEAFF; CDR3 DNA: TGTGCCAGCAGTCGACAGGGGAACACTGAAGCTTTCTTT